The 27 T cell receptor beta chains listed next were all sequenced from one sample in a study of T cell changes during pregnancy in multiple sclerosis. Clones were sequenced by immunoSEQ multiplex PCR, and TCRdb holds only the in-frame ones, with some missing. This table has about 39,000 clones, approximately 91% appearing once. Sequences were derived from CD8+ T cells from peripheral blood mononuclear cells, sampled in the first trimester of pregnancy. The receptors were sampled from a female donor with multiple sclerosis, enrolled in a pregnancy study.

This clone is deemed medium-sized. This chain connects TRBV6-1 to TRBJ2-7; a weak D match, TRBD1 (5 bases). Germline lookup yields CDR1 MNHNS and CDR2 SASEGT. There are 14 residues in the CDR3. V was pared by 5 bases and J by 2 bases, with 13 bases between. CDR3 nucleotide sequence: TGTGCCAGCAGTCCCCCGACAGACACCTACGAGCAGTACTTC. It specifies CASSPPTDTYEQYF.

CDR3 nucleotides: TGCAGTGCTAGCGGGGGAACTGAAGCTTTCTTT. This sequence encodes CSASGGTEAFF. The chain recombines TRBV20-1 with TRBJ1-1; tentatively, D is TRBD1 (5 bases). V lost 3 bases, J lost 5 bases, and 7 bases lay in between. CDR3 size: 11 residues. Germline V gene sequence: CDR1 DFQATT, CDR2 SNEGSKA (reference sequence).

V and J are TRBV29-1 and TRBJ2-1; D is possibly TRBD2 (5 bases). Trimming cost V 4 bases and J 0 bases, with 19 bases left between them. This CDR3 has 17 residues. The germline CDR1 and CDR2 sequences are SQVTM and ANQGSEA. The CDR3 loop is CSVGALGELSSYNEQFF. The CDR3 nucleotides are TGCAGCGTTGGGGCCCTCGGGGAACTAAGCTCCTACAATGAGCAGTTCTTC.

The chain recombines TRBV6-1 with TRBJ2-7, with 9 bases identical to TRBD1. The CDR3 runs 13 residues. V was pared by 10 bases and J by 2 bases, with 6 bases of the junction left unmatched. The germline gives CDR1 MNHNS, CDR2 SASEGT. CDR3 nucleotide sequence: TGTGCCACTGGACAGGGGATTACCTACGAGCAGTACTTC. Residues: CATGQGITYEQYF.

The rearrangement uses TRBV2 and TRBJ1-2, with a possible D match to TRBD1 (5 bases). Germline assignment: CDR1 SNHLY and CDR2 FYNNEI. This CDR3 is 15 amino acids long. The V end lost 1 base, the J end lost 4 bases, and 13 bases lay between the germline ends. CDR3 sequence: CASSEGLGRGYGYTF. Here the CDR3 DNA reads TGTGCCAGCAGTGAAGGTTTGGGGCGCGGCTATGGCTACACCTTC.

This CDR3 reads CASSSPGLAGPWNEQFF. CDR3 DNA: TGTGCCAGCAGCTCACCGGGACTAGCGGGGCCATGGAATGAGCAGTTCTTC. This rearrangement joins TRBV5-4 to TRBJ2-1; 13 bases line up with TRBD2. V was pared by 3 bases and J by 7 bases, with 10 bases of the junction left unmatched. This CDR3 region has 17 residues. Germline CDR1 and CDR2: SGHNT and YYREEE (reference sequence).

This sequence joins TRBV15 and TRBJ1-2; the D gene is possibly TRBD1 (5 bases). Germline V gene data show CDR1 as LNHNV and CDR2 as YYDKDF (reference sequence). This CDR3 is 14 amino acids long. V was clipped by 2 bases and J by 3 bases, with 10 bases between them. CDR3 bases: TGTGCCACCAGCAGACCCCAGGGCCACTATGGCTACACCTTC. It codes for CATSRPQGHYGYTF.

The chain uses TRBV27 and TRBJ2-5; 13 bases are a match to TRBD2. Trimming at V came to 3 bases and at J to 4 bases, leaving 5 bases not matched to a gene. Germline V lookup: CDR1 MNHEY, CDR2 SMNVEV (reference sequence). This CDR3 comprises 16 residues. This CDR3 reads CASSFSGTSGAETQYF. Written as DNA, the CDR3 is TGTGCCAGCAGTTTCAGCGGGACTAGCGGGGCAGAGACCCAGTACTTC.

The chain recombines TRBV5-1 with TRBJ2-5, with TRBD2 matching 7 bases. The V and J ends lost 6 bases and 0 bases, in that order; junction bases with no gene match: 5. The CDR3 runs 14 residues. Looked up from germline, CDR1 is SGHRS and CDR2 is YFSETQ. CDR3 DNA sequence: TGCGCCAGCACCCAGGGAGGGAACCAAGAGACCCAGTACTTC. The encoded protein is CASTQGGNQETQYF.

The chain is built from TRBV5-6 and TRBJ1-1; 9 positions agree with TRBD1. Germline V gives CDR1 SGHDT, CDR2 YYEEEE. Trimming took 4 bases from V and 1 from J; bases not matched to a gene: 11. The CDR3 spans 17 residues. The CDR3 here is CASSRIGQGTGNTEAFF. The CDR3 coding sequence is TGTGCCAGCAGCCGAATCGGACAGGGGACGGGGAACACTGAAGCTTTCTTT.

This chain links TRBV28 with TRBJ2-3; the D gene is possibly TRBD1 (6 bases). The CDR3 contains 15 residues. The V and J ends lost 7 bases and 0 bases respectively, with 14 bases between them. Germline V gene lookup returns CDR1 MDHEN and CDR2 SYDVKM. The CDR3 spells CASTRDTGSTDTQYF. CDR3 DNA: TGTGCCAGCACCAGGGACACCGGGAGCACAGATACGCAGTATTTT.

This clone was picked up one time. V and J are TRBV19 and TRBJ2-7; D gene ambiguous. The V and J ends lost 4 bases and 2 bases respectively, with 12 bases between them. Germline CDR1 LNHDA, CDR2 SQIVND (reference sequence). The CDR3 consists of 14 residues. The CDR3 coding sequence is TGTGCCAGTAGTACAGCGAGAGGAACCTACGAGCAGTACTTC. As protein: CASSTARGTYEQYF. Combining the CDR3 with reference TRBV19 and TRBJ2-7 gives the whole variable domain DGGITQSPKYLFRKEGQNVTLSCEQNLNHDAMYWYRQDPGQGLRLIYYSQIVNDFQKGDIAEGYSVSREKKESFPLTVTSAQKNPTAFYLCASSTARGTYEQYFGPGTRLTVT.

This sequence joins TRBV4-3 and TRBJ2-5, with D maybe TRBD2 (6 bases). The CDR3 has 15 amino acids. The V end was cut by 5 bases, the J end by 1 base, with 14 bases between. The V gene's germline CDR1 is LGHNA and CDR2 YSLEER. CDR3 bases: TGCGCCAGCAGCAGCGGGTGGATGATCCAAGAGACCCAGTACTTC. Protein: CASSSGWMIQETQYF.

This clone appeared once. The chain joins TRBV7-6 to TRBJ1-6; a weak D match, TRBD1 (6 bases). The V end lost 4 bases, the J end lost 6 bases, and 13 bases lay between the germline ends. The CDR3 covers 15 residues. Germline lookup yields CDR1 SGHVS and CDR2 FNYEAQ. The CDR3 protein is CASSSTGQINSPLHF. The CDR3 region has the DNA TGTGCCAGCAGCTCGACAGGACAGATTAATTCACCCCTCCACTTT. The full variable domain, its missing parts supplied by reference TRBV7-6 and TRBJ1-6, is GAGVSQSPRYKVTKRGQDVALRCDPISGHVSLYWYRQALGQGPEFLTYFNYEAQQDKSGLPNDRFSAERPEGSISTLTIQRTEQRDSAMYRCASSSTGQINSPLHFGNGTRLTVT.

The chain recombines TRBV11-2 with TRBJ2-7; 8 bases match TRBD1. There are 17 residues in the CDR3. The V gene's germline CDR1 is SGHAT and CDR2 FQNNGV. V lost 8 bases and J lost 0; bases outside the gene matches: 15. The CDR3 region has the DNA TGTGCCAGCGCCCTCCCCCTCAGGGGGCAAAACTCCTACGAGCAGTACTTC. Translating gives CASALPLRGQNSYEQYF.

The genes are TRBV19 and TRBJ2-7; D is unresolved. This CDR3 is built from 15 residues. Germline lookup yields CDR1 LNHDA and CDR2 SQIVND (reference sequence). Trimming shortened V by 3 bases and J by 1 base, and 13 bases separated the two germline ends. Here the CDR3 DNA reads TGTGCCAGTAGTATTGCCGGGTCTTCGTCCTACGAGCAGTACTTC. Its protein product is CASSIAGSSSYEQYF.

DNA of the CDR3: TGTGCCAGTAGTATATCCAGGAACACTGAAGCTTTCTTT. It yields the protein CASSISRNTEAFF. The J gene is TRBJ1-1, the V gene TRBV19; the D is unclear. Trimming took off 2 bases at V and 1 base at J, with 5 bases between the two ends. The CDR3 contains 13 residues. The V gene's germline CDR1 is LNHDA and CDR2 SQIVND (reference sequence).

This clone was recorded once. CDR3 region: CASSLNRGNTGELFF. The DNA of the CDR3 is TGTGCCAGCAGCTTGAACCGGGGGAACACCGGGGAGCTGTTTTTT. The V and J genes are TRBV11-3 and TRBJ2-2, with a weak D call TRBD2 (5 bases). V lost 3 bases and J lost 1, with 9 bases in between. Per germline, CDR1 SGHNT and CDR2 YENEEA. The CDR3 spans 15 residues.

The sample holds one count of this clone. The V gene is TRBV9, the J gene TRBJ1-1, with D tentatively TRBD1 (6 bases). Trimming shortened V by 2 bases and J by 6 bases, and 14 bases separated the two germline ends. Germline assignment: CDR1 SGDLS and CDR2 YYNGEE. The CDR3 is 14 residues long. The CDR3 nucleotides read TGTGCCAGCAGCGTCCCCCCCGAGGGGGCTGAAGCTTTCTTT. Its protein is CASSVPPEGAEAFF.

On this clone itself: The germline gene is not matched at one end of the junction; a read error may be the cause. The J gene is TRBJ1-1, the V gene TRBV18; 7 positions agree with TRBD1. This CDR3 region has 10 residues. Germline V CDR1 and CDR2: KGHSH, LQKENI. The CDR3 is CASSPEGAVF. The CDR3 DNA is TGTGCCAGCTCACCGGAGGGGGCAGTCTTT.

This clone was seen more than once but under ten times. The rearrangement uses TRBV9 and TRBJ2-1, with D possibly matching TRBD2 (7 bases). This CDR3 contains 20 residues. Germline V gene data show CDR1 as SGDLS and CDR2 as YYNGEE. Trimming removed 3 bases at V and 0 bases at J, with 25 bases between. CDR3 nucleotides: TGTGCCAGCAGCGCCTCACTAATCCCCGGGGGGCCGAGCTCCTACAATGAGCAGTTCTTC. Translated: CASSASLIPGGPSSYNEQFF.

V gene TRBV9 combines with J gene TRBJ2-1; 11 bases align to TRBD2. Trimming at V came to 7 bases and at J to 9 bases, leaving 12 bases not matched to a gene. Germline CDR1 and CDR2: SGDLS and YYNGEE. CDR3 length equals 15 residues. CDR3 in amino acids: CASSPIAGGPGEQFF. CDR3 sequence (DNA): TGTGCCAGCTCCCCTATAGCGGGGGGGCCAGGTGAGCAGTTCTTC.

This chain links TRBV4-1 with TRBJ1-5, with 9 bases that match TRBD1. V dropped 6 bases and J dropped 5; count of bases not matched to a gene: 2. This CDR3 region has 13 residues. Germline CDR1 and CDR2: MGHRA and YSYEKL. The CDR3 sequence is CASSDRGYQPQHF. The CDR3 DNA is TGCGCCAGCAGTGACAGGGGGTATCAGCCCCAGCATTTT.

With respect to this clone: Germline and junction disagree at one end, which may indicate a read error. The chain employs TRBV7-6 and TRBJ2-1; D not resolved. Germline V lookup: CDR1 SGHVS, CDR2 FNYEAQ. The length of the CDR3 is 17 residues. The CDR3 sequence is CVSSTQPRSWVHNEQFF. For the CDR3, the DNA is TGTGTCAGCAGCACCCAACCCAGGTCATGGGTTCACAATGAGCAGTTCTTC.

CDR3 protein: CASSLEIGLAGTSTDTQYF. Written as DNA, the CDR3 is TGTGCCAGCAGCTTAGAGATTGGACTAGCCGGGACTAGCACAGATACGCAGTATTTT. This chain uses TRBV13 with TRBJ2-3; TRBD2 matches at 8 bases. CDR1 and CDR2 (germline): PRHDT, FYEKMQ (reference sequence). The CDR3 is 19 residues long. Trimming took 1 base from V and 0 from J; bases not matched to a gene: 12.

This sequence joins TRBV6-6 and TRBJ2-7; perhaps TRBD1 as D (6 bases). This CDR3 contains 13 residues. Germline loops: CDR1 MNHNY, CDR2 SVGAGI (reference sequence). V was cut by 8 bases and J by 0 bases, with 11 bases left in between. CDR3 protein: CASSDSYSYEQYF. The CDR3 DNA is TGTGCCAGCTCGGACAGTTACTCCTACGAGCAGTACTTC.

The chain couples TRBV27 to TRBJ1-2; 9 bases align to TRBD1. Germline V gene sequence: CDR1 MNHEY, CDR2 SMNVEV (reference sequence). This CDR3 comprises 14 residues. Germline trimming cut 6 bases from V and 4 bases from J; bases unmatched to any gene: 6. CDR3 DNA sequence: TGTGCCAGCAGGGGACAGGGCCCTTCCTATGGCTACACCTTC. The encoded protein is CASRGQGPSYGYTF.